These T cell receptor beta chains were read from a single sample in a study of blood T cell repertoires in COVID-19. Only in-frame clones appear in the TCRdb table, and some are missing; sequencing was by immunoSEQ multiplex PCR. This table has 320,000 or so clones, 75% to 90% appearing once. Sequenced material: PBMCs or T cells enriched from blood (not recorded which). These receptors originate from a man in his fifties or sixties who had recovered from COVID-19. Each CDR3 is given with its conserved first and last residue. Each record gives: V gene, J gene, clone size, D gene, CDR3 protein, CDR3 DNA. The D gene is left open where the match is weak. A row's size may be missing; if present it is once, few, many or a size class.

v_gene: TRBV25-1
j_gene: TRBJ2-1
abundance: NA
d_gene: TRBD2
CDR3aa: CASSEHLAGAKYNEQFF
CDR3nt: TGTGCCAGCAGTGAACATCTGGCGGGAGCTAAGTACAATGAGCAGTTCTTC

v_gene: TRBV9
j_gene: TRBJ2-7
abundance: NA
d_gene: NA
CDR3aa: CASSVGGSSYEQYF
CDR3nt: TGTGCCAGCAGCGTAGGAGGCAGCTCCTACGAGCAGTACTTC

v_gene: TRBV4-1
j_gene: TRBJ2-5
abundance: NA
d_gene: TRBD1
CDR3aa: CASSPGPQQGAKETQYF
CDR3nt: TGCGCCAGCAGCCCAGGACCCCAACAGGGGGCCAAAGAGACCCAGTACTTC

v_gene: TRBV27
j_gene: TRBJ1-6
abundance: NA
d_gene: NA
CDR3aa: CASSLSSSSYNSPLHF
CDR3nt: TGTGCCAGCAGTTTATCAAGTAGTTCCTATAATTCACCCCTCCACTTT

v_gene: TRBV4-3
j_gene: TRBJ2-7
abundance: NA
d_gene: TRBD1
CDR3aa: CASSQGGQGRYEQYF
CDR3nt: TGCGCCAGCAGCCAAGGGGGACAGGGGCGCTACGAGCAGTACTTC

v_gene: TRBV28
j_gene: TRBJ1-4
abundance: NA
d_gene: NA
CDR3aa: CATRRGNEKLFF
CDR3nt: TGTGCCACCCGGAGGGGTAATGAAAAACTGTTTTTT

v_gene: TRBV4-1
j_gene: TRBJ1-6
abundance: NA
d_gene: NA
CDR3aa: CASSQGPYNSPLHF
CDR3nt: TGCGCCAGCAGCCAAGGGCCGTATAATTCACCCCTCCACTTT

v_gene: TRBV7-3
j_gene: TRBJ1-2
abundance: NA
d_gene: NA
CDR3aa: CASSLRGAEPNYGYTF
CDR3nt: TGTGCCAGCAGCTTACGGGGGGCAGAACCTAACTATGGCTACACCTTC

v_gene: TRBV28
j_gene: TRBJ2-7
abundance: NA
d_gene: NA
CDR3aa: CASSLTQQHYEQYF
CDR3nt: TGTGCCAGCAGTTTGACCCAACAGCACTACGAGCAGTACTTC

v_gene: TRBV28
j_gene: TRBJ1-6
abundance: NA
d_gene: NA
CDR3aa: CASSLNRLFSYNSPLHF
CDR3nt: TGTGCCAGCAGTTTAAACAGGCTATTCTCCTATAATTCACCCCTCCACTTT

v_gene: TRBV19
j_gene: TRBJ2-5
abundance: once
d_gene: TRBD2
CDR3aa: CASSGRGGLQETQYF
CDR3nt: TGTGCCAGTAGTGGACGCGGGGGATTACAAGAGACCCAGTACTTC

v_gene: TRBV27
j_gene: TRBJ1-1
abundance: NA
d_gene: NA
CDR3aa: CASSLWANTEAFF
CDR3nt: TGTGCCAGCAGTTTATGGGCGAACACTGAAGCTTTCTTT

v_gene: TRBV28
j_gene: TRBJ2-7
abundance: NA
d_gene: NA
CDR3aa: CASSISGYLYEQYF
CDR3nt: TGTGCCAGCAGTATCTCCGGGTATCTCTACGAGCAGTACTTC

v_gene: TRBV7-3
j_gene: TRBJ2-1
abundance: NA
d_gene: NA
CDR3aa: CASSPGPYNEQFF
CDR3nt: TGTGCCAGCAGCCCAGGCCCTTACAATGAGCAGTTCTTC

v_gene: TRBV5-1
j_gene: TRBJ1-1
abundance: NA
d_gene: TRBD1
CDR3aa: CASSLQGANTEAFF
CDR3nt: TGCGCCAGCAGCTTACAGGGGGCGAACACTGAAGCTTTCTTT

v_gene: TRBV5-6
j_gene: TRBJ1-1
abundance: NA
d_gene: NA
CDR3aa: CASSLVTGGMNTEAFF
CDR3nt: TGTGCCAGCAGCTTGGTGACAGGAGGAATGAACACTGAAGCTTTCTTT

v_gene: TRBV5-1
j_gene: TRBJ1-1
abundance: NA
d_gene: TRBD1
CDR3aa: CASSPGTGANTEAFF
CDR3nt: TGCGCCAGCAGCCCCGGGACAGGGGCTAACACTGAAGCTTTCTTT

v_gene: TRBV5-5
j_gene: TRBJ2-5
abundance: NA
d_gene: TRBD2
CDR3aa: CASSFAVGRQETQYF
CDR3nt: TGTGCCAGCAGCTTCGCAGTCGGGAGGCAAGAGACCCAGTACTTC

v_gene: TRBV7-2
j_gene: TRBJ2-7
abundance: NA
d_gene: NA
CDR3aa: CASSISRSYEQYF
CDR3nt: TGTGCCAGCAGCATTAGCAGATCTTACGAGCAGTACTTC